A single sample is the source of the 7 T cell receptor beta chains below, sequenced in a study of cytomegalovirus exposure and HLA in healthy donors. Sequenced by immunoSEQ multiplex PCR; TCRdb stores in-frame clones only, minus some. The table includes roughly 150,000 clones, 85% to 90% detected once. The specimen was PBMCs. Receptors were obtained from a man between 18 and 35 years old in good health and CMV-seronegative.

The rearrangement links TRBV6-5 to TRBJ2-7; 7 bases match TRBD1. Germline CDR1 is MNHEY and CDR2 is SVGAGI. This CDR3 spans 16 amino acids. With V trimmed by 0 bases and J by 0 bases, 5 bases remained unmatched. The CDR3 DNA sequence: TGTGCCAGCAGTTACTCGTCGGGACAGAGCTCCTACGAGCAGTACGTC. Its protein is CASSYSSGQSSYEQYV.

The sample holds one count of this clone. The chain has TRBV7-9 and TRBJ2-5, with TRBD1 matching over 10 bases. The CDR3 is made up of 17 amino acids. With V trimmed by 5 bases and J by 4 bases, 13 bases remained unmatched. Germline-derived CDR1 and CDR2 are SEHNR and FQNEAQ (reference sequence). The CDR3 region has the DNA TGTGCCAGCAGCACAGCCGGGACAGGGGTCCATACAGAGACCCAGTACTTC. It translates to CASSTAGTGVHTETQYF.

The CDR3 here is CASRSATTEDEQYF. Written as DNA, the CDR3 is TGTGCCAGCCGTTCAGCGACTACCGAGGACGAGCAGTACTTC. The chain combines TRBV7-6 with TRBJ2-7; tentatively, D is TRBD2 (5 bases). The CDR3 is made up of 14 amino acids. Trimming stripped 8 bases from V and 5 bases from J, with 19 bases between. The germline CDR1 and CDR2 sequences are SGHVS and FNYEAQ.

The chain employs TRBV30 and TRBJ1-5; 9 bases are shared with TRBD1. CDR1 and CDR2 (germline): GTSNPN, SVGIG (reference sequence). This CDR3 comprises 14 residues. After removal of 1 base from V and 4 bases from J, the junction contained 2 bases not matched to a gene. The CDR3 region is CAWSGTGANQPQHF. In DNA form, the CDR3 reads TGTGCCTGGAGTGGGACAGGGGCAAATCAGCCCCAGCATTTT.

The rearrangement links TRBV19 to TRBJ2-1; the match to TRBD2 covers 11 bases. The length of the CDR3 is 15 residues. Germline CDR1 is LNHDA and CDR2 is SQIVND (reference sequence). Losses at the gene ends were 7 bases for V and 4 bases for J; bases not matched to a gene: 6. CDR3 DNA: TGTGCCAGTATCTCCCTAGCGGGAGGATACAATGAGCAGTTCTTC. Translated: CASISLAGGYNEQFF.

The chain links TRBV21-1 to TRBJ2-5; the table's D call, TRBD2, was not checked against the DNA. TRBV21-1 has pseudogene status. The CDR3 extends over 15 amino acids. This CDR3 reads CASSKIREGPETQYF. In DNA form, the CDR3 reads TGTGCCAGCAGCAAAATTCGGGAGGGCCCTGAGACCCAGTACTTC.

The chain combines TRBV2 with TRBJ2-1, with D tentatively TRBD1 (5 bases). V lost 2 bases to trimming and J lost 2 bases, with 16 bases between them. Germline assignment: CDR1 SNHLY and CDR2 FYNNEI. This CDR3 is built from 17 residues. The CDR3 DNA reads TGTGCCAGCAGTGAATTCTTGCAGCAGGGCCCCTACAATGAGCAGTTCTTC. This translates into CASSEFLQQGPYNEQFF.